These 12 T cell receptor beta chains were all obtained from the same sample, sequenced in a study of CD8+CD57+ T cells in acquired aplastic anemia. According to the study, genomic DNA was the template for TCR beta VDJ and CDR3 profiling. TCRdb ran MiXCR on the reads and lists one entry per CDR3 protein. The data show 150,000 to 200,000 distinct CDR3 sequences, just over 45% seen once. Sequencing was carried out using sorted CD4+, CD8+, or CD8+CD57+ T cells (not recorded which) from PBMCs. The receptors were gathered from a human donor in good health.

Ten or more counts support this clonotype. The gene calls are TRBV7-2 and TRBJ1-2, with D perhaps TRBD1 (6 bases). The CDR3 is 14 amino acids. Germline loops: CDR1 SGHTA, CDR2 FQGNSA. V was trimmed by 5 bases and J by 5 bases, leaving 15 bases between them. CDR3 bases: TGTGCCAGCAGCCGATACAGGGCAAGTTATGGCTACACCTTC. The encoded protein is CASSRYRASYGYTF.

This clonotype was recorded once. The chain couples TRBV20-1 to TRBJ2-5; 9 bases map to TRBD2. V lost 3 bases, J lost 2 bases, and 1 base stayed unmatched. The CDR3 is made up of 13 amino acids. The germline V gene has CDR1 DFQATT and CDR2 SNEGSKA (reference sequence). CDR3 protein: CSARTSGQETQYF. The CDR3 nucleotides are TGCAGTGCTAGGACTAGCGGACAAGAGACCCAGTACTTC.

This clonotype appeared many times. The CDR3 bases are TGTGCCAGCAGCCAAAGGTCGACGCGGGAGCAGTACTTC. It codes for CASSQRSTREQYF. This chain uses TRBV3-1 with TRBJ2-7, with D hard to call. V was cut by 2 bases and J by 7 bases, with 12 bases left in between. The CDR3 consists of 13 residues. The germline V gene encodes CDR1 LGHDT and CDR2 YNNKEL (reference sequence).

The chain has TRBV19 and TRBJ1-1; possibly TRBD1 for D (5 bases). This CDR3 contains 11 residues. Trimming shortened V by 9 bases and J by 10 bases, and 15 bases separated the two germline ends. Per germline, CDR1 LNHDA and CDR2 SQIVND (reference sequence). CDR3 coding DNA: TGTGCCAGCAGGAGGGATAGGGGAGCTTTCTTT. As protein: CASRRDRGAFF.

This clonotype was observed many times. J is TRBJ2-2 and V is TRBV29-1; D is undetermined. Trimming removed 7 bases at V and 2 bases at J, with 11 bases between. The germline gives CDR1 SQVTM, CDR2 ANQGSEA. The CDR3 contains 13 residues. The CDR3 reads CSAGHSNTGELFF. The CDR3 bases are TGCAGCGCGGGTCATTCAAACACCGGGGAGCTGTTTTTT.

The genes are TRBV4-1 and TRBJ1-2, with TRBD1 matching 9 bases. V lost 2 bases to trimming and J lost 4 bases; unmatched junction nucleotides: 5. The CDR3 totals 15 residues. Germline V gives CDR1 MGHRA, CDR2 YSYEKL. The CDR3 region has the DNA TGCGCCAGCAGCCAAAAGGACAGGGGAGGCTATGGCTACACCTTC. This translates into CASSQKDRGGYGYTF.

In its sample, this clonotype was seen many times. The J gene is TRBJ1-6, the V gene TRBV2; no definite D call. Germline V gene lookup returns CDR1 SNHLY and CDR2 FYNNEI. V was clipped by 1 base and J by 0 bases, with 7 bases between them. This CDR3 comprises 16 residues. CDR3 residues: CASSEDGLSYNSPLHF. The CDR3 DNA reads TGTGCCAGCAGTGAAGACGGTCTCTCCTATAATTCACCCCTCCACTTT.

The chain couples TRBV10-3 to TRBJ2-7; D gene ambiguous. CDR3 length: 13 residues. Looked up from germline, CDR1 is ENHRY and CDR2 is SYGVKD. V shed 7 bases and J shed 2 bases, with 12 bases lying between them. The CDR3 DNA reads as TGTGCCATCAATTTCTCGCCGGCCTACGAGCAGTACTTC. Encoded protein: CAINFSPAYEQYF.

The chain employs TRBV10-3 and TRBJ2-1, with D possibly TRBD1 on 6 matching bases. The V end lost 7 bases, the J end lost 7 bases, and 14 bases lay between the germline ends. Per the germline V gene, CDR1 is ENHRY and CDR2 is SYGVKD. The CDR3 contains 13 residues. This CDR3 reads CAITQGQSNEQFF. The CDR3 nucleotides are TGTGCCATCACACAGGGACAATCGAATGAGCAGTTCTTC.

In this sample, this clonotype turned up many times. The V and J genes are TRBV5-1 and TRBJ2-5, with a weak D call TRBD2 (7 bases). The CDR3 extends over 16 amino acids. In germline, CDR1 is SGHRS, CDR2 YFSETQ. V gave up 1 base and J gave up 2 bases, with 15 bases separating them. The chain's CDR3 is CASSLFGGPSQETQYF. CDR3 DNA: TGCGCCAGCAGCTTGTTCGGGGGGCCCTCACAAGAGACCCAGTACTTC.

V is TRBV10-3 and J is TRBJ2-5, with a tentative D call TRBD2 (5 bases). This CDR3 region has 14 residues. Trimming cost V 4 bases and J 5 bases, with 14 bases left between them. Germline assignment: CDR1 ENHRY and CDR2 SYGVKD. The CDR3 DNA reads as TGTGCCATCAGTGGTTGGAGCGGCGGTGAGACCCAGTACTTC. Its protein is CAISGWSGGETQYF.

This clonotype was seen many times. The chain is built from TRBV24-1 and TRBJ2-3; TRBD2 matches at 13 bases. The germline gives CDR1 KGHDR, CDR2 SFDVKD. Losses at the gene ends were 3 bases for V and 1 base for J; bases not matched to a gene: 6. This CDR3 spans 18 amino acids. The CDR3 loop is CATSDQGTSGMGTDTQYF. The CDR3 bases are TGTGCCACCAGTGATCAAGGGACTAGCGGGATGGGCACAGATACGCAGTATTTT.